This record looks at one T cell receptor beta chain sequence and its context. The antigen is undetermined. The data were produced by immunoSEQ multiplex PCR, yet TCRdb's version contains in-frame clones alone and is incomplete. The repertoire holds over a million clones, with roughly 96% as singletons. This specimen belongs to a study of shared clonotypes between healthy human individuals. CD45RA+ naive and CD45RA-negative memory subsets were separated from CD4+ cells. The CDR3 totals 11 residues. V lost 4 bases to trimming and J lost 10 bases, with 8 bases between them. CDR1 is MGHRA and CDR2 is YSYEKL in the germline V gene. General study results and limits: Few donors limited the genetic and exposure-history diversity represented.

V and J are TRBV4-1 and TRBJ2-1; D remains unclear. The receptor comes from a man aged 30 to 45 in good health. Input material: naive CD4+ T cells sorted from blood. Subset reported: CD45RA+ positively selected. The CDR3 DNA reads TGCGCCAGCAGCCGGGATTTGGAGCAGTTCTTC. It codes for CASSRDLEQFF.